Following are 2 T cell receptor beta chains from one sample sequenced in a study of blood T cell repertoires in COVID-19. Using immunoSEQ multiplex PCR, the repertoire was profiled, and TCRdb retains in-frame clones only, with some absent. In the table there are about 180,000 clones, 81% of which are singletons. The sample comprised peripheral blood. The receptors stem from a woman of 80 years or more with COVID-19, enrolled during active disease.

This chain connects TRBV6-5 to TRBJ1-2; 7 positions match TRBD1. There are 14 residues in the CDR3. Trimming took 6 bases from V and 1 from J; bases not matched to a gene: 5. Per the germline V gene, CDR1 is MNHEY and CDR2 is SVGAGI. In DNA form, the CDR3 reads TGTGCCAGCAGGGGGACAGACTTTAACTATGGCTACACCTTC. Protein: CASRGTDFNYGYTF.

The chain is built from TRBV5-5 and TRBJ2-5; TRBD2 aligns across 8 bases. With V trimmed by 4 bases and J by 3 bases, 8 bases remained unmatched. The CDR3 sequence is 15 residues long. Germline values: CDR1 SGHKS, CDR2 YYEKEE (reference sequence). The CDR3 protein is CASSVTGTREETQYF. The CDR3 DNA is TGTGCCAGCAGCGTCACCGGGACTAGGGAAGAGACCCAGTACTTC.